The rows below give T cell receptor beta chains drawn from one sample of a study of Ad26.COV2.S vaccination and SARS-CoV-2 variants. TCRdb's table, derived via immunoSEQ multiplex PCR, lists solely in-frame clones and lacks some. Found here are some 390,000 clones, approximately 86% of them singletons; the top ten hold approximately 3.7%. The sequencing here drew on peripheral blood, taken in a trial of Ad26.COV2.S vaccine versus placebo. The source of these receptors is a person aged 18-60 years who received the Ad26.COV2.S COVID-19 vaccine or a placebo. CDR3s include the opening cysteine and the closing phenylalanine or tryptophan. D genes are given only for firm matches. The size entry is marked missing in some rows and otherwise reads once, few, many or a size class.

D gene: .; J gene: TRBJ1-2; V gene: TRBV27; clone size: .; CDR3 protein: CASSPGGIYGYTF
D gene: .; J gene: TRBJ2-3; V gene: TRBV5-1; clone size: .; CDR3 protein: CASSLTSTADTQYF
D gene: .; J gene: TRBJ1-3; V gene: TRBV3-1/TRBV3-2; clone size: .; CDR3 protein: CASSHNTGSGNTIYF
D gene: .; J gene: TRBJ2-7; V gene: TRBV19; clone size: few; CDR3 protein: CASSSTIRAYEQYF
D gene: .; J gene: TRBJ1-1; V gene: TRBV4-1; clone size: few; CDR3 protein: CASSQPPDAAFF
D gene: .; J gene: TRBJ1-1; V gene: TRBV7-2; clone size: .; CDR3 protein: CASSLGGVNTEAFF
D gene: .; J gene: TRBJ1-1; V gene: TRBV24-1; clone size: .; CDR3 protein: CATSEPDARKRMNTEAFF
D gene: .; J gene: TRBJ1-1; V gene: TRBV5-1; clone size: .; CDR3 protein: CASSLVAQNTEAFF
D gene: TRBD1; J gene: TRBJ1-1; V gene: TRBV5-8; clone size: .; CDR3 protein: CASSSNRGQGLNTEAFF
D gene: .; J gene: TRBJ1-4; V gene: TRBV29-1; clone size: .; CDR3 protein: CSVGPDRQEKLFF
D gene: .; J gene: TRBJ1-5; V gene: TRBV7-2; clone size: .; CDR3 protein: CASSFNGPGGNQPQHF
D gene: .; J gene: TRBJ2-2; V gene: TRBV7-8; clone size: .; CDR3 protein: CASSLAREHVTGELFF
D gene: .; J gene: TRBJ1-2; V gene: TRBV12-1; clone size: .; CDR3 protein: CASSNRRGYTF
D gene: .; J gene: TRBJ1-4; V gene: TRBV30; clone size: .; CDR3 protein: CAWSDLLKGSGEKLFF
D gene: TRBD1; J gene: TRBJ1-4; V gene: TRBV5-1; clone size: .; CDR3 protein: CASSLPSTGNEKLFF
D gene: .; J gene: TRBJ1-6; V gene: TRBV7-2; clone size: .; CDR3 protein: CASSLEGLNSPLHF
D gene: .; J gene: TRBJ1-5; V gene: TRBV12-3/TRBV12-4; clone size: .; CDR3 protein: CASGGTQPQHF
D gene: .; J gene: TRBJ1-6; V gene: TRBV10-3; clone size: .; CDR3 protein: CAIGGLGSNSPLHF
D gene: .; J gene: TRBJ2-4; V gene: TRBV19; clone size: .; CDR3 protein: CASAPGVGIAKNIQYF
D gene: TRBD2; J gene: TRBJ2-5; V gene: TRBV9; clone size: .; CDR3 protein: CASSARDYQETQYF
D gene: .; J gene: TRBJ1-1; V gene: TRBV5-1; clone size: .; CDR3 protein: CASSLGRWVLNTEAFF
D gene: .; J gene: TRBJ1-1; V gene: TRBV28; clone size: .; CDR3 protein: CASRRRMANTEAFF
D gene: .; J gene: TRBJ1-4; V gene: TRBV2; clone size: .; CDR3 protein: CASRNGPTGEKLFF
D gene: .; J gene: TRBJ1-2; V gene: TRBV24-1; clone size: once; CDR3 protein: CATSDPREGYGYTF
D gene: .; J gene: TRBJ1-1; V gene: TRBV18; clone size: .; CDR3 protein: CASSRGRHEAFF
D gene: .; J gene: TRBJ2-3; V gene: TRBV21-1; clone size: .; CDR3 protein: CASTLLLTSGVPGDTQYF
D gene: .; J gene: TRBJ2-7; V gene: TRBV20-1; clone size: .; CDR3 protein: CSARTAYEQYF
D gene: .; J gene: TRBJ1-6; V gene: TRBV7-6; clone size: .; CDR3 protein: CASSGGQESGSPLHF
D gene: TRBD1; J gene: TRBJ1-2; V gene: TRBV3-1/TRBV3-2; clone size: .; CDR3 protein: CASSPSGQGEPSGYTF
D gene: TRBD1; J gene: TRBJ2-3; V gene: TRBV7-9; clone size: once; CDR3 protein: CASSPGDRGGTDTQYF
D gene: .; J gene: TRBJ1-1; V gene: TRBV4-3; clone size: .; CDR3 protein: CASSQDGPMGWNTEAFF
D gene: .; J gene: TRBJ2-2; V gene: TRBV5-1; clone size: .; CDR3 protein: CASSGGADTGELFF
D gene: .; J gene: TRBJ1-3; V gene: TRBV9; clone size: .; CDR3 protein: CASSVEGSGNTIYF
D gene: .; J gene: TRBJ2-2; V gene: TRBV3-1/TRBV3-2; clone size: .; CDR3 protein: CASSQDPGHGTGELFF
D gene: .; J gene: TRBJ1-1; V gene: TRBV19; clone size: .; CDR3 protein: CASSTTGDNLNTEAFF
D gene: TRBD1; J gene: TRBJ1-2; V gene: TRBV19; clone size: .; CDR3 protein: CASSTRDRNVGYTF
D gene: .; J gene: TRBJ1-2; V gene: TRBV11-2; clone size: .; CDR3 protein: CASSLDELRGSGYTF
D gene: .; J gene: TRBJ2-1; V gene: TRBV4-1; clone size: once; CDR3 protein: CASSRLGQNEQFF
D gene: .; J gene: TRBJ1-2; V gene: TRBV6-5; clone size: .; CDR3 protein: CASSYAGNGYTF
D gene: .; J gene: TRBJ1-4; V gene: TRBV5-1; clone size: .; CDR3 protein: CASSLVDSRPAGEKLFF
D gene: .; J gene: TRBJ2-2; V gene: TRBV15; clone size: few; CDR3 protein: CATSRDVEGELFF
D gene: .; J gene: TRBJ1-1; V gene: TRBV3-1/TRBV3-2; clone size: .; CDR3 protein: CASSQERGAEGRMNTEAFF